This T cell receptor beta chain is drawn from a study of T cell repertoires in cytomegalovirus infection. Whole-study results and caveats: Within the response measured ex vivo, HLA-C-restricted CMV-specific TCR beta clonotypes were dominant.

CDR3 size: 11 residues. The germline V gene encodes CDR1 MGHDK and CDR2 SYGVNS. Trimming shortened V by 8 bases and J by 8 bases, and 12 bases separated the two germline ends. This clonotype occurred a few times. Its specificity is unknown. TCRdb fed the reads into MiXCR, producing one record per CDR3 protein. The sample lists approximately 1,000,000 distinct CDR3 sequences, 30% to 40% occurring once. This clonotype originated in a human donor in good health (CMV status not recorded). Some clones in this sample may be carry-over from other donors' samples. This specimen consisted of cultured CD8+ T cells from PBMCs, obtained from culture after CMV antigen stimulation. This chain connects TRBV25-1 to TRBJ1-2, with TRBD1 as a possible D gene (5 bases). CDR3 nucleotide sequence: TGTGCCAGCCAAGACAGTGCCGGCTACACCTTC. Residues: CASQDSAGYTF.